This T cell receptor beta chain was captured in a study of cytomegalovirus exposure and HLA in healthy donors. Study-wide results and caveats: Follow-up analysis later connected one missense variant in DCLRE1C with trimming of TCR beta V- and J-genes. Earlier analysis yielded a pattern in which most TCR beta V segments were productive about 90% or about 30% of the time. In a later analysis, at a false discovery rate of 0.05, 16,951 TCR beta sequences were associated with HLA alleles. Presence/absence results assume similar sequencing depth per donor, which may not hold.

In the case of this clone: The antigen remains undetermined.

Researchers ran the PCR with 60 Vbeta and 13 Jbeta primers. This table comes from immunoSEQ multiplex PCR, and its TCRdb copy is limited to in-frame clones, with some not included. The table shows about 180,000 clones, with 76% occurring only once. CDR3 length equals 15 residues. Germline-derived CDR1 and CDR2 are SGHNT and YYREEE (reference sequence). The V segment lost 2 bases and the J segment 4 bases; nucleotides outside the gene matches: 4. The clonotype was recovered from a woman aged 25-40 years in good health and CMV-seropositive. The sample consisted of PBMCs. The chain links TRBV5-4 to TRBJ2-1; 9 bases match TRBD1. The CDR3 is CASSLGGQGYNEQFF. Here the CDR3 DNA reads TGTGCCAGCAGCTTAGGAGGACAGGGGTACAATGAGCAGTTCTTC.